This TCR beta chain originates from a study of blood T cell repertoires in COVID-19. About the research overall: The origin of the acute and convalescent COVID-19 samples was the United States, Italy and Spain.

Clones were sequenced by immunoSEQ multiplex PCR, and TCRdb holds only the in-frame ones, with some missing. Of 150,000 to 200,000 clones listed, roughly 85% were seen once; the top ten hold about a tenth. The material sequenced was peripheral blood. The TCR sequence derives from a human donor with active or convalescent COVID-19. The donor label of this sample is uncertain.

The CDR3 nucleotides are TGTGCCAGCAGCCCGCAGGGGGCCTCCTACGAGCAGTACTTC. Amino acid sequence: CASSPQGASYEQYF. The chain is built from TRBV7-8 and TRBJ2-7, with 8 positions matching TRBD1. The CDR3 spans 14 residues. Trimming cost V 5 bases and J 0 bases; bases outside gene matches: 3. Germline values: CDR1 SGHVS, CDR2 FQNEAQ.